This TCR beta chain was identified in a study of blood T cell repertoires in COVID-19. Study-wide background: Sample material is recorded as cDNA or gDNA derived from T cells, B-cell-depleted T cells, or PBMCs.

From germline, CDR1 is MRHNA and CDR2 SNTAGT. The CDR3 totals 14 residues. This clone was counted a few times. One end of the junction varies from germline; a read error may be responsible. Clones were sequenced by immunoSEQ multiplex PCR, and TCRdb holds only the in-frame ones, with some missing. This sample has some 320,000 clones, with around 88% found just once. This sequence joins TRBV6-4 and TRBJ1-1, with D possibly matching TRBD1 (6 bases). The TCR was taken from a woman under 40 who had recovered from COVID-19. The sample consisted of peripheral blood. CDR3 DNA sequence: TGTGCCAGCAGGGACTCTGACAGGAGCACTGAAGCTTTCTTT. Amino acid sequence: CASRDSDRSTEAFF.